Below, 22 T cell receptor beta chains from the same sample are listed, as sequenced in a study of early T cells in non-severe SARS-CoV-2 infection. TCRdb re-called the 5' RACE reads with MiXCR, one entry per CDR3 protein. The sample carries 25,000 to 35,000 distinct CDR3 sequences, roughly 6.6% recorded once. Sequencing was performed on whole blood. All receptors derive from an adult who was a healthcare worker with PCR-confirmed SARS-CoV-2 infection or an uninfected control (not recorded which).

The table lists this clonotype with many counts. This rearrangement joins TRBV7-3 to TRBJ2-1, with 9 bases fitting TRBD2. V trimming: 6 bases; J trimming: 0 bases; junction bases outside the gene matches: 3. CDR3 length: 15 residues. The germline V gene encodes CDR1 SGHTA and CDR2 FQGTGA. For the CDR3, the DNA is TGTGCCAGCAGTGAGCGGGAGGTCTCCTACAATGAGCAGTTCTTC. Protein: CASSEREVSYNEQFF.

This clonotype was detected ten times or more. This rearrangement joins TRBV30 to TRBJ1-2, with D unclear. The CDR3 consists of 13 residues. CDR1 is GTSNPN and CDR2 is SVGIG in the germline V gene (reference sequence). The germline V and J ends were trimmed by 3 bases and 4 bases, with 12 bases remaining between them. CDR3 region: CAWRTPAGYGYTF. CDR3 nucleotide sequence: TGTGCCTGGAGGACACCGGCGGGCTATGGCTACACCTTC.

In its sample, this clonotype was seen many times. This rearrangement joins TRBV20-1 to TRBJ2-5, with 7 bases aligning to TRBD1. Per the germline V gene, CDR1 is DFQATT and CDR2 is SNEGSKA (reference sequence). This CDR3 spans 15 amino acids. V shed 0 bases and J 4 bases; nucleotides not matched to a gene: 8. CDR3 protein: CSARETQGLGETQYF. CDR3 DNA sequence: TGCAGTGCTAGAGAAACACAGGGGTTAGGAGAGACCCAGTACTTC.

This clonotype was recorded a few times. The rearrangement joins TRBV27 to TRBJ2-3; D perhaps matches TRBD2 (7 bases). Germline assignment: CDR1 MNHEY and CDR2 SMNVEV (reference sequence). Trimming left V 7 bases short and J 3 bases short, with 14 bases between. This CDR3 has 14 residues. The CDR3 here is CASTLRGGTDTQYF. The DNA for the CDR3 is TGTGCCAGCACCCTTAGGGGGGGGACAGATACGCAGTATTTT.

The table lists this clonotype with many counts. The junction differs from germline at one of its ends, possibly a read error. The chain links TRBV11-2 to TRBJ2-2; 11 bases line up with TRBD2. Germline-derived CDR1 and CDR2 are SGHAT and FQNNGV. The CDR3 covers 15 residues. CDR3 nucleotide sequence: TGTGCCAGCGACCCTAGCGGGAGGAACTCCGGGGAGCTGTTTTTT. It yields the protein CASDPSGRNSGELFF.

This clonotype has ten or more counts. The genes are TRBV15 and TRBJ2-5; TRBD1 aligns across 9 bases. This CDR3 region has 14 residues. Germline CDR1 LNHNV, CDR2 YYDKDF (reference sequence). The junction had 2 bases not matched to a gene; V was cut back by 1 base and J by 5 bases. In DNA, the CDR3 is TGTGCCACCAGCAGAGTCGACAGGGGGGAGACCCAGTACTTC. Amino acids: CATSRVDRGETQYF.

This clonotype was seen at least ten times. The CDR3 loop is CASSNYRGEQYF. DNA of the CDR3: TGTGCCAGCAGCAACTACAGGGGCGAGCAGTACTTC. This chain links TRBV7-2 with TRBJ2-7, with 7 bases identical to TRBD1. The CDR3 length is 12 residues. V was clipped by 5 bases and J by 6 bases; unmatched bases: 4. CDR1 is SGHTA and CDR2 is FQGNSA in the germline V gene.

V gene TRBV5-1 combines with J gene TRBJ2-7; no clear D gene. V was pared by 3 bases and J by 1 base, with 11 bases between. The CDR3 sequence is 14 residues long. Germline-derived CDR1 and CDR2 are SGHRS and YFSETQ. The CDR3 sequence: CASSWADGSYEQYF. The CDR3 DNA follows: TGCGCCAGCAGCTGGGCCGACGGATCCTACGAGCAGTACTTC.

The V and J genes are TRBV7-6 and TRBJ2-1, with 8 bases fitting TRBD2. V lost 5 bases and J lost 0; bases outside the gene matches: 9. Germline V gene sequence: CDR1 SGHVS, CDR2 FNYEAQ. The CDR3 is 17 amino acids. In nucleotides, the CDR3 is TGTGCCAGCAGCAAGGAGGGCAGCGGGAGCTCCTACAATGAGCAGTTCTTC. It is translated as CASSKEGSGSSYNEQFF.

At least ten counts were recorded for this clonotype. The CDR3 nucleotides read TGTGCCAGCAGCCCCCGGACAGGGGCAACAGAGACCCAGTACTTC. Amino acid sequence: CASSPRTGATETQYF. The chain recombines TRBV14 with TRBJ2-5; 9 positions match TRBD1. V trimming: 4 bases; J trimming: 4 bases; junction bases outside the gene matches: 7. Germline V gene data show CDR1 as SGHDN and CDR2 as FVKESK. The CDR3 sequence is 15 residues long.

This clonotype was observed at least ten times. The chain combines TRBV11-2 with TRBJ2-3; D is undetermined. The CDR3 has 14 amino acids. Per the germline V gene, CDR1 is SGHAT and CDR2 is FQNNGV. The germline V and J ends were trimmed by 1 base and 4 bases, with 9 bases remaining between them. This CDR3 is CASSLVGWADTQYF. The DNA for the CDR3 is TGTGCCAGCAGCTTAGTGGGATGGGCAGATACGCAGTATTTT. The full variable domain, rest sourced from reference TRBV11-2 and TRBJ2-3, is EAGVAQSPRYKIIEKRQSVAFWCNPISGHATLYWYQQILGQGPKLLIQFQNNGVVDDSQLPKDRFSAERLKGVDSTLKIQPAKLEDSAVYLCASSLVGWADTQYFGPGTRLTVL.

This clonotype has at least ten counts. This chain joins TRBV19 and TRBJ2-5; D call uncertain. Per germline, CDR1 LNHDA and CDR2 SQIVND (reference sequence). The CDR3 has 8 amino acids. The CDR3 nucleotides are TGTGCGGGTGGCGCCCAGTACTTC. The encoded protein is CAGGAQYF.

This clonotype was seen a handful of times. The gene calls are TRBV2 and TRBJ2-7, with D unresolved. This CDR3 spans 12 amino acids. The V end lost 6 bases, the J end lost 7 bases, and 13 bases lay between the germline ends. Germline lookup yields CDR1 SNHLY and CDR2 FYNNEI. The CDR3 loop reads CASRNPFGEQYF. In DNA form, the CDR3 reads TGTGCCAGCAGGAACCCTTTTGGGGAGCAGTACTTC.

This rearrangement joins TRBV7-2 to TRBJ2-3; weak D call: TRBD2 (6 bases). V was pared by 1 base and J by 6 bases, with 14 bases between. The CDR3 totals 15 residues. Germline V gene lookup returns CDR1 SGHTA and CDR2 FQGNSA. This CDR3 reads CASSLGSSGWDTQYF. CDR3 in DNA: TGTGCCAGCAGCTTAGGCAGTAGCGGTTGGGATACGCAGTATTTT.

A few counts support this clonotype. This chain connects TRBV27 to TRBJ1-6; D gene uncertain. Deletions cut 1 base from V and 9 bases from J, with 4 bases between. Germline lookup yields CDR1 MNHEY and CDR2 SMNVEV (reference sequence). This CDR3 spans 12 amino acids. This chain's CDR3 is CASSLWGSPLHF. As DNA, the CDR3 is TGTGCCAGCAGTTTATGGGGTTCACCCCTCCACTTT.

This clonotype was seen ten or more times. The CDR3 is CATRRGVGSYEQYF. CDR3 sequence (DNA): TGTGCCACCCGACGTGGGGTTGGCTCCTACGAGCAGTACTTC. V is TRBV15 and J is TRBJ2-7; D gene uncertain. Per germline, CDR1 LNHNV and CDR2 YYDKDF (reference sequence). V lost 8 bases and J lost 0, with 14 bases in between. The CDR3 contains 14 residues.

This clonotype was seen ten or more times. This CDR3 is CAISRGLEAKGTQYF. In DNA form, the CDR3 reads TGTGCCATCAGCAGGGGACTAGAGGCAAAGGGGACCCAGTACTTC. This rearrangement joins TRBV10-3 to TRBJ2-5; 8 nucleotides align to TRBD2. The CDR3 spans 15 residues. In germline, CDR1 is ENHRY, CDR2 SYGVKD. J lost 7 bases, V lost 6 bases, and 13 bases had no gene match.

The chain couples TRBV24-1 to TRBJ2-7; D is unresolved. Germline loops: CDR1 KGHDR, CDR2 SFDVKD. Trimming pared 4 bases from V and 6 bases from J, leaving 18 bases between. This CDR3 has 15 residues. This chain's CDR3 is CATSERVDLLSEQYF. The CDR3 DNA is TGTGCCACCAGTGAGAGAGTAGATCTCCTCTCCGAGCAGTACTTC.

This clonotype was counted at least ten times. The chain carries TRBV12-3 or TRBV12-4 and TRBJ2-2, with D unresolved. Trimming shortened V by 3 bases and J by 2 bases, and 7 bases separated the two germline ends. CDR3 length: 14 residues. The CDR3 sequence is CASSFYGNTGELFF. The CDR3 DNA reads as TGTGCCAGCAGTTTTTACGGAAACACCGGGGAGCTGTTTTTT.

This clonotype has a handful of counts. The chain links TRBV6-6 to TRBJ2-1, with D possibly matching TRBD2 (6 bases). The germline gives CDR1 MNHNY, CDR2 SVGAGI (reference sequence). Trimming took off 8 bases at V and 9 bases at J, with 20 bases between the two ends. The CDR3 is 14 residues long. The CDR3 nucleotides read TGTGCCAGCGGGCGGGACCGGAGGCGGAGTGAGCAGTTCTTC. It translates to CASGRDRRRSEQFF.

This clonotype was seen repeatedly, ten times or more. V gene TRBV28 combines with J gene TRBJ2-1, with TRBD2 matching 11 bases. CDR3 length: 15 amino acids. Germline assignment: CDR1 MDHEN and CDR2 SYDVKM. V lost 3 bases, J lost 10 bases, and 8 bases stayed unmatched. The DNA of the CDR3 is TGTGCCAGCAGTTTTGGGACTAGCGGCACAGGGGAGCAGTTCTTC. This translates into CASSFGTSGTGEQFF.

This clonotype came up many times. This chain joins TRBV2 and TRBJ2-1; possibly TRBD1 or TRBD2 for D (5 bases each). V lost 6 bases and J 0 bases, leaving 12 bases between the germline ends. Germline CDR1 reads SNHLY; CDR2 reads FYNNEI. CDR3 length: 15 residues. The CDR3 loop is CASRNWGSSYNEQFF. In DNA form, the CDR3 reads TGTGCCAGCAGGAATTGGGGGAGCTCCTACAATGAGCAGTTCTTC.